The 8 T cell receptor beta chains below all came from one sample that was sequenced in a study of post-analysis software for immune sequencing data. Each TCR beta cDNA library carried unique molecular identifiers. TCRdb passed the PCR reads through MiXCR, listing each CDR3 protein once. The sample holds 700,000 to 800,000 distinct CDR3 sequences; roughly 29% are singletons and the top ten take 0.55% to 0.65%. Study-wide results and limits: TRBV segments more frequent in patients than in controls numbered roughly 5 and included TRBV5-6, TRBV5-1 and TRBV20-1.

These receptors' targets are unknown. The sequencing input was blood. The receptor source for this set is a girl between 5 and 17 years old with multiple sclerosis.

This clonotype was picked up a small number of times. This chain connects TRBV21-1 to TRBJ2-5; TRBD1 is the table's D call and was not checked against the DNA. TRBV21-1 is noted as a pseudogene. The CDR3 consists of 16 residues. The CDR3 loop is CASSKETTPGLKTQYF. Written as DNA, the CDR3 is TGTGCCAGCAGCAAAGAGACTACCCCAGGGCTGAAGACCCAGTACTTC.

The V gene is TRBV29-1, the J gene TRBJ2-3; a possible D gene is TRBD1 (5 bases). V shed 6 bases and J shed 6 bases, with 10 bases lying between them. The germline CDR1 and CDR2 sequences are SQVTM and ANQGSEA. This CDR3 is built from 11 residues. The CDR3 here is CSVQQGDTQYF. The CDR3 nucleotides are TGCAGCGTCCAGCAGGGTGATACGCAGTATTTT.

The chain uses TRBV20-1 and TRBJ2-4; D tentatively reads TRBD1 or TRBD2 (6 bases each). This CDR3 contains 13 residues. In germline, CDR1 is DFQATT, CDR2 SNEGSKA (reference sequence). Trimming left V 6 bases short and J 10 bases short, with 19 bases between. The chain's CDR3 is CSANSRGLGIQYF. DNA for the CDR3: TGCAGTGCAAATAGCCGGGGGCTTGGAATTCAGTACTTC.

This sequence joins TRBV6-5 and TRBJ1-2; possible D gene TRBD1, 5 bases. This CDR3 contains 18 residues. Germline CDR1 reads MNHEY; CDR2 reads SVGAGI. The V gene lost 0 bases and the J gene lost 8 bases, with 25 bases spanning the gap. CDR3 coding DNA: TGTGCCAGCAGTTACTCTTCTGAGGACACGGCCGGAGTGGAGGGCTACACCTTC. It yields the protein CASSYSSEDTAGVEGYTF.

The chain recombines TRBV6-5 with TRBJ2-3; D is uncertain. Germline CDR1 is MNHEY and CDR2 is SVGAGI. This CDR3 comprises 16 residues. V lost 2 bases, J lost 3 bases, and 15 bases lay in between. The CDR3 here is CASSYTKELTTDTQYF. DNA of the CDR3: TGTGCCAGCAGTTACACGAAGGAACTTACAACAGATACGCAGTATTTT.

The chain is built from TRBV12-5 and TRBJ2-7; a possible D gene is TRBD2 (6 bases). The CDR3 runs to 17 residues. Trimming removed 1 base from V and 2 bases from J, with 18 bases in between. Per germline, CDR1 LGHNT and CDR2 FRNRAP. CDR3: CASGLAPSGGTPYEQYF. CDR3 DNA sequence: TGTGCTAGTGGTTTGGCACCGAGTGGCGGGACCCCCTACGAGCAGTACTTC. The full variable domain, completed using reference TRBV12-5 and TRBJ2-7, is DARVTQTPRHKVTEMGQEVTMRCQPILGHNTVFWYRQTMMQGLELLAYFRNRAPLDDSGMPKDRFSAEMPDATLATLKIQPSEPRDSAVYFCASGLAPSGGTPYEQYFGPGTRLTVT.

Points on this clonotype: Relative to the germline gene, one junction end is altered; a read error may explain this. V usage is TRBV7-9 and J usage is TRBJ2-5; TRBD1 is a possible D gene (5 bases). Matching the DNA end better, TRBJ2-7 makes the J call doubtful. CDR1 SEHNR and CDR2 FQNEAQ come from the germline V gene (reference sequence). The CDR3 runs to 12 residues. The DNA of the CDR3 is TGTGGCAGCTCGATGACAGTCTACGAGCAGTACTTC. Protein sequence: CGSSMTVYEQYF.

This chain connects TRBV7-2 to TRBJ1-4; TRBD1 matches at 7 bases. The CDR3 length is 14 residues. Germline CDR1 is SGHTA and CDR2 is FQGNSA. Trimming removed 3 bases from V and 8 bases from J; junction bases left unmatched: 6. CDR3 sequence: CASSFDRVYEKLFF. Written as DNA, the CDR3 is TGTGCCAGCAGCTTTGACAGGGTTTACGAAAAACTGTTTTTT.